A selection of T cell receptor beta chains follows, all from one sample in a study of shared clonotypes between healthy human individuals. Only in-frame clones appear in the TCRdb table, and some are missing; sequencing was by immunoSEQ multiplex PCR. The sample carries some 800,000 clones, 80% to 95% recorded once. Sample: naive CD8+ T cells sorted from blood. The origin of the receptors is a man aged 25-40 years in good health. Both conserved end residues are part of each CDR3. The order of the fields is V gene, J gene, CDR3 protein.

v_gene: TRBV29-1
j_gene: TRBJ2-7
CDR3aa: CSVEGLSTYEQYF

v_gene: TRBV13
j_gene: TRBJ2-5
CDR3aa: CASSLSPVGRGATQYF

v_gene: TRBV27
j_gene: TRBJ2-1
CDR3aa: CASSPTDGTSSSSFF

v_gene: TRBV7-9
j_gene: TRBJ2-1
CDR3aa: CASSDRGSSSYNEQFF

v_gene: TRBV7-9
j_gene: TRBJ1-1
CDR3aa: CASSSNQKNTEAFF

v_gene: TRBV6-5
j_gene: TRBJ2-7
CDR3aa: CASSYSSNYEQYF

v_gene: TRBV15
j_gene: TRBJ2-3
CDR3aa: CATSRLAGSTDTQYF

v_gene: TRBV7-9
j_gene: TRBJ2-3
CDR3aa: CASSFGAGGRTDTQYF

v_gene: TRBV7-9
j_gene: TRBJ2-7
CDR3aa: CASSLGQRSYEQYF

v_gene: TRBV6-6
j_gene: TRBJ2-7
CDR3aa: CAIGLAGGPIKDEQYF

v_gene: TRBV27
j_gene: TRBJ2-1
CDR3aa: CASRPGSSYNEQFF

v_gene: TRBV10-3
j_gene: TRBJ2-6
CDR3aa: CAGLDPSGANVLTF

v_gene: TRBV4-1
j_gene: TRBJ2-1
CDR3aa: CASSPHESGLAGALEQFF

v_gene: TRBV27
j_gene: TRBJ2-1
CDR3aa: CASSLASSGMYNEQFF

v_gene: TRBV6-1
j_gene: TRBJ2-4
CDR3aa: CASSEAQGGYIQYF

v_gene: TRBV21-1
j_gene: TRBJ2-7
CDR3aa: CASSPHTRFIVYEQYF

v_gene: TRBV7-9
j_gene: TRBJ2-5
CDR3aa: CASSRTSGKVTETQYF

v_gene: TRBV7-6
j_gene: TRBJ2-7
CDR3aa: CASSLEGTHSYEQYF

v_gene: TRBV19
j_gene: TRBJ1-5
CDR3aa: CASSIGGSSNQPQHF

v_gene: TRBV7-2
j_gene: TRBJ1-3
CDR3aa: CASSVSTGSGNTIYF

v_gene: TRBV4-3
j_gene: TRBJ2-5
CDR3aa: CASSQDFGGGETQYF

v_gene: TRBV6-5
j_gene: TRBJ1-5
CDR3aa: CASSYSGGPQHF

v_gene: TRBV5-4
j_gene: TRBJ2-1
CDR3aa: CASSPESGTPPYNEQFF

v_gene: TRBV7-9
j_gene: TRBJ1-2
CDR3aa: CASSPHDRAYGYTF

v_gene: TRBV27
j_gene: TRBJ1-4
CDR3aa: CASSSLDRSISPNEKLFF

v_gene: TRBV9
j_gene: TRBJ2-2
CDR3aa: CASSVANPGTGELFF

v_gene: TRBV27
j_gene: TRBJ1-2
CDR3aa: CASSWGAGSRGYTF

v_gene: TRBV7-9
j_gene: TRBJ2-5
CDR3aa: CASSQWDRRNQETQYF